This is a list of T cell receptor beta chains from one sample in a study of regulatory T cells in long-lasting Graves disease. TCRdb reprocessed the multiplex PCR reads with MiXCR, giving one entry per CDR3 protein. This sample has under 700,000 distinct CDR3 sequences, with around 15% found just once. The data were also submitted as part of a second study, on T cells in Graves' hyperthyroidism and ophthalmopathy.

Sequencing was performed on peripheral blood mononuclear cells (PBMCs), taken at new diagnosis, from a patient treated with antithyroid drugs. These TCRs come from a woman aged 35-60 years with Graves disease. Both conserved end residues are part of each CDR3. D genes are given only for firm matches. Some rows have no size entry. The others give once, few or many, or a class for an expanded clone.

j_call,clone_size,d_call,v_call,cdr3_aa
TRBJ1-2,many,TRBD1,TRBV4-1,CASSPGQLGYGYTF
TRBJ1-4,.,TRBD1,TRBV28,CATRGPPEKLFF
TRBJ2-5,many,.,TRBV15,CATSRHSGYQETQYF
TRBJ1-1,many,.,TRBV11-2,CASSSYRDLGTEAFF
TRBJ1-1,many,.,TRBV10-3,CAISEAASNTEAFF
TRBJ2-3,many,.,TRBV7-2,CASSLGTHPIDTQYF
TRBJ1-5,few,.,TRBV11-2,CASSLQSGTKEDSNQPQHF
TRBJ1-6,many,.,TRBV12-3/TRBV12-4,CASREGGGNSPLHF
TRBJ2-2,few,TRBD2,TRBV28,CASSLDPSGGTGELFF
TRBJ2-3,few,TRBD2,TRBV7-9,CASSLTSGLADTQYF
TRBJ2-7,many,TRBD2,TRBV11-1,CASSLPGLAGYEQYF
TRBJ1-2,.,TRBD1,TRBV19,CASSPGQGADGYTF
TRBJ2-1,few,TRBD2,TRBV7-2,CASSLGDYSSYNEQFF
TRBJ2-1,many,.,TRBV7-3,CASSLRAGAVGNEQFF
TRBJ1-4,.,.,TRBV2,CASSQGAEQLFF
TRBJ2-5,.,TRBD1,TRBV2,CASSEQGAQETQYF
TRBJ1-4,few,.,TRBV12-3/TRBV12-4,CASSFGEEKLFF
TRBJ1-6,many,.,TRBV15,CATSRVGELTLHF
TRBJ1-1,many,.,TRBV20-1,CSARDTTLPAAFF
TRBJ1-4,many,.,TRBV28,CASSRGHSTNEKLFF
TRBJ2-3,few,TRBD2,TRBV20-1,CSATRGGLGNTQYF
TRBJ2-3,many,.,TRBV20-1,CSLLSGASTDTQYF
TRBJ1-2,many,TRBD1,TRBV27,CASRPPGQGYGYTF
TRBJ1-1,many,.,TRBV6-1,CASSGPSAFF
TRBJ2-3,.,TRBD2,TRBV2,CASRVAGAATDTQYF
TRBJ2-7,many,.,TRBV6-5,CASSYSRDPAAEQYF
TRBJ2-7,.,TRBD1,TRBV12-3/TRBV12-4,CASSPDRDEQYF
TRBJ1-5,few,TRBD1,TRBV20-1,CSATTGSNQPQHF
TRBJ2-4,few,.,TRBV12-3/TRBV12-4,CASSLLGGVDIQYF
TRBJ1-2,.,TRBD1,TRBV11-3,CASSFGGQGASYTF
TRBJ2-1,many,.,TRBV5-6,CASSWIGEQFF
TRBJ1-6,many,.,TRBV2,CASSGRYNSPLHF
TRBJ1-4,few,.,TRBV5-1,CASSLVSGANEKLFF
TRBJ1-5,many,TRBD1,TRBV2,CASCDRVNQPQHF
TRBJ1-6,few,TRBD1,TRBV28,CASSLARGGGSPLHF
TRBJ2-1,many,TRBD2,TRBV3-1,CASRFGFSGVNEQFF
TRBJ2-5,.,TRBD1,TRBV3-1,CASSQSPGTGTETQYF
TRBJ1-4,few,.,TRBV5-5,CASSRGQVTTNEKLFF
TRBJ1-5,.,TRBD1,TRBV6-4,CASSQIQGANQPQHF
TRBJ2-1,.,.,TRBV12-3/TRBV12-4,CASTLSSSGGEQFF
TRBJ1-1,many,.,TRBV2,CASSEGRELNTEAFF
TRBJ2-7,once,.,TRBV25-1,CATLDRLYEQYF
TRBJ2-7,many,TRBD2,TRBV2,CASSETSGLHEQYF
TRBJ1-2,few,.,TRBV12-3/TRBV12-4,CASSSVPRAHGYTF
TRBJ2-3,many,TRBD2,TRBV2,CASSKRGVGTDTQYF
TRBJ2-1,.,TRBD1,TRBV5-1,CASSGTGGISYEQFF
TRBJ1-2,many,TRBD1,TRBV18,CASSSYQGQGSYGYTF
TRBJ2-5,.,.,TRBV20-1,CSAPWFGGQSQETQYF
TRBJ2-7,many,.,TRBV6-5,CASSWGYEQYF
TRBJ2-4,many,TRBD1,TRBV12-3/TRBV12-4,CASNRQGYSIQYF
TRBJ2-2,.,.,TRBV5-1,CASSSTTGRNTGELFF
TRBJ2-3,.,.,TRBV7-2,CVSSLGLDTQYF
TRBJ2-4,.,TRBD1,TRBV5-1,CASSPGQGAPKNIQYF
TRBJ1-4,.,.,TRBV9,CASSGNEKLFF
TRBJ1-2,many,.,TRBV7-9,CASSHRPYYGYTF
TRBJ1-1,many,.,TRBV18,CASSPRQSTEAFF
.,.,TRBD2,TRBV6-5,CASSYVQRGGSVGNEQYF
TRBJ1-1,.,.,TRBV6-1,CASSNLGKGDTEAFF